The entry that follows covers one T cell receptor beta chain sequence. Its specificity is unknown. Germline trimming cut 2 bases from V and 2 bases from J; bases unmatched to any gene: 3. This CDR3 has 14 amino acids. The sample comes from a study of shared clonotypes between healthy human individuals. Points from the study as a whole: When naive CD4 clonotypes were compared across a handful of donors, 4% to 5.5% were shared.

The protocol was immunoSEQ multiplex PCR, while the TCRdb copy is restricted to in-frame clones and leaves out a portion. The sample includes nearly 1 million clones, roughly 72% seen only once; the top ten take roughly 1.5%. There were only Caucasian adults among the donors, and all lived in Nashville, Tennessee. The chain employs TRBV5-3 and TRBJ2-7, with TRBD2 matching over 8 bases. TRBV5-3 is assigned to the ORF class and has an uncertain function. Sequencing was done on a sample of memory CD4+ T cells sorted from blood. Subset given: CD45RA-negative fraction. This receptor was taken from a man aged 18 to 30 in good health. CDR3 sequence (DNA): TGTGCCAGAAGCTTTCCCGGGAGGGCCTACGAGCAGTACTTC. Its protein product is CARSFPGRAYEQYF.